This T cell receptor (beta chain) was found in a study of sequential checkpoint blockade in melanoma. Whole-study context: Randomization was 1:1 between first-line nivolumab→ipilimumab and ipilimumab→nivolumab. Both treatment sequences were followed by maintenance nivolumab.

TCRdb keeps only in-frame clones here, not all; method: immunoSEQ multiplex PCR. The sample holds 15,000 to 20,000 clones, around three fifths seen once. The treatment is: randomized to nivolumab then ipilimumab (arm A) or the reverse (arm B). The germline gives CDR1 MDHEN, CDR2 SYDVKM. The CDR3 length is 17 residues. Germline trimming cut 7 bases from V and 0 bases from J; bases unmatched to any gene: 10. The clonotype comes from a human donor with melanoma. This chain joins TRBV28 and TRBJ1-5, with 9 bases fitting TRBD1. This sample comprised CD8+ T cells sorted from blood (inferred from file names), obtained from a patient given nivolumab and ipilimumab in sequence. The CDR3 sequence is CASNTIGTGYSNQPQHF. The CDR3 DNA sequence: TGTGCCAGCAATACCATTGGGACAGGGTATAGCAATCAGCCCCAGCATTTT. The full variable domain, in which reference TRBV28 and TRBJ1-5 provide the parts outside the CDR3, is DVKVTQSSRYLVKRTGEKVFLECVQDMDHENMFWYRQDPGLGLRLIYFSYDVKMKEKGDIPEGYSVSREKKERFSLILESASTNQTSMYLCASNTIGTGYSNQPQHFGDGTRLSIL.